The sample holds a few counts of the clone carrying this T cell receptor beta chain. Its antigen is not identified. The source of the sample is a study of T cell responses to AZD1222 COVID-19 vaccine. Study-level information: Whether given at about 4 or about 12 weeks, second doses were pooled. Study-wide findings and caveats: It was only five to seven AZD1222 recipients who were seropositive at baseline. After the peak T cell response, and only then, were repertoires sampled. An increase in Spike-specific TCR breadth and depth was observed after two AZD1222 doses.

TCRdb's copy holds only in-frame clones and misses some; the assay was immunoSEQ multiplex PCR. The table lists some 150,000 clones, about nine tenths of them singletons. This CDR3 is built from 15 residues. V was pared by 0 bases and J by 11 bases, with 11 bases of the junction left unmatched. Per germline, CDR1 GTSNPN and CDR2 SVGIG (reference sequence). The receptor was isolated from an adult in good health. Sequenced material: peripheral blood, taken on day 0 of AZD1222 vaccination. V gene TRBV30 combines with J gene TRBJ2-5, with TRBD2 matching over 11 bases. The CDR3 loop reads CAWSVKTSGATPQYF. The CDR3 coding sequence is TGTGCCTGGAGTGTTAAGACTAGCGGGGCAACACCGCAGTACTTC.